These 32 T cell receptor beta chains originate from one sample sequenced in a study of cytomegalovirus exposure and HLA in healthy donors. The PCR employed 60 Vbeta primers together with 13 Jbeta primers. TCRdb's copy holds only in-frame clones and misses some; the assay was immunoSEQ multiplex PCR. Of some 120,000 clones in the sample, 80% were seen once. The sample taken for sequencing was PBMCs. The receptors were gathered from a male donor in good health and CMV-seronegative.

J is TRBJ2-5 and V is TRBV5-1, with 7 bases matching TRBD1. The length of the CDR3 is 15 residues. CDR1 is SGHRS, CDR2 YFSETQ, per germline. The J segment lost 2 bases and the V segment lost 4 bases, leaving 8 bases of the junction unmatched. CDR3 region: CASSTAPGQQETQYF. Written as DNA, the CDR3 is TGCGCCAGCAGCACCGCGCCGGGACAGCAAGAGACCCAGTACTTC.

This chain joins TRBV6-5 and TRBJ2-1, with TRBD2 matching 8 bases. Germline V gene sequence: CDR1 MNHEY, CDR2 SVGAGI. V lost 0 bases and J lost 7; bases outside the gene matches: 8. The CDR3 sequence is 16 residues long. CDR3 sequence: CASSYSTGLVLNEQFF. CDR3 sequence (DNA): TGTGCCAGCAGTTACTCGACGGGACTAGTATTGAATGAGCAGTTCTTC.

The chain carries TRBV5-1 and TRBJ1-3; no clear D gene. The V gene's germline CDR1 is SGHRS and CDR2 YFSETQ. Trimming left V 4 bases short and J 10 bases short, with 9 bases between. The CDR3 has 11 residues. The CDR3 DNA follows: TGCGCCAGCAGCACCGAGGGAACCATATATTTT. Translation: CASSTEGTIYF.

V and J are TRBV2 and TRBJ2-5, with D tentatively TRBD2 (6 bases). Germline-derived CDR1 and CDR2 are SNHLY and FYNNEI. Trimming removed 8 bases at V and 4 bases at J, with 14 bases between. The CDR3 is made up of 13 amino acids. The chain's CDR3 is CASGGGRTETQYF. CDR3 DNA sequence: TGTGCCAGCGGGGGAGGCCGCACAGAGACCCAGTACTTC.

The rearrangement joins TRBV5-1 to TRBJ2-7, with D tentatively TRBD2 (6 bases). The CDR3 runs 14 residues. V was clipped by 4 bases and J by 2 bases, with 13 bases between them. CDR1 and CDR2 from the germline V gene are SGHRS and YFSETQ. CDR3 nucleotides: TGCGCCAGCAGCCGGGGGTTGGGGACCTACGAGCAGTACTTC. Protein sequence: CASSRGLGTYEQYF.

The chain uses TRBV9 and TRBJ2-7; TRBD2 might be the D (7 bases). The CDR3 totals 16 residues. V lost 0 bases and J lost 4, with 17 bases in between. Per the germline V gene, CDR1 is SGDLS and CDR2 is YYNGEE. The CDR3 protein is CASSVAGGGAPYEQYF. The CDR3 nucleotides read TGTGCCAGCAGCGTAGCTGGAGGGGGGGCCCCGTACGAGCAGTACTTC.

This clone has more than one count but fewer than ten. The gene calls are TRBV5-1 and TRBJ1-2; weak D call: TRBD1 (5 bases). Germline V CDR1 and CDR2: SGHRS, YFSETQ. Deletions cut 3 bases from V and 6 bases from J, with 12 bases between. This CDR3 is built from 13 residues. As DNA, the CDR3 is TGCGCCAGCAGCTCCCAGACAGACGATGGCTACACCTTC. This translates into CASSSQTDDGYTF.

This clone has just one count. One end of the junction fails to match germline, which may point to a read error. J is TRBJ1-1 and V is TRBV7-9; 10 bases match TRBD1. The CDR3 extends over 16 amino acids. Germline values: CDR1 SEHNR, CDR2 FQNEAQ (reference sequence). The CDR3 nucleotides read TGTTCCAGCAGCTTCGGACAGGGGGAAATGAACACTGAAGCTTTCTTT. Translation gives CSSSFGQGEMNTEAFF.

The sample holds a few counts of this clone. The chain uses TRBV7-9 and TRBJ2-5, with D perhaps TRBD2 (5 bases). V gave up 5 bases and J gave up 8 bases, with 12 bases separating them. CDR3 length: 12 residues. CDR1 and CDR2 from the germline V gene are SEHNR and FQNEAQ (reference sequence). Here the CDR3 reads CASSEDEGTQYF. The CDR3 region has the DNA TGTGCCAGCAGCGAAGATGAGGGAACCCAGTACTTC. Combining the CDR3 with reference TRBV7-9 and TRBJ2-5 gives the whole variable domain DTGVSQNPRHKITKRGQNVTFRCDPISEHNRLYWYRQTLGQGPEFLTYFQNEAQLEKSRLLSDRFSAERPKGSFSTLEIQRTEQGDSAMYLCASSEDEGTQYFGPGTRLLVL.

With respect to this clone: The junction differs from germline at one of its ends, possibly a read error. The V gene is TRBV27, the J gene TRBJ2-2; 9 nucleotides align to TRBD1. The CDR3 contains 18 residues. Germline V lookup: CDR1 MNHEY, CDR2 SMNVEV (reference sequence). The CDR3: CASSLTHADRGNTGELLF. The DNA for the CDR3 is TGTGCCAGCAGTTTAACTCATGCGGACAGGGGAAACACCGGGGAGCTGCTTTTT.

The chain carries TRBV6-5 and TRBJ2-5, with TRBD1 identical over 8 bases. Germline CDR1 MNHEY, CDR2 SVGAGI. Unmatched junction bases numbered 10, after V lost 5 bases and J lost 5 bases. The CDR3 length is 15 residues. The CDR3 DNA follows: TGTGCCAGCAGTGGGACAGGAACCTCGGGGGAGACCCAGTACTTC. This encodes CASSGTGTSGETQYF.

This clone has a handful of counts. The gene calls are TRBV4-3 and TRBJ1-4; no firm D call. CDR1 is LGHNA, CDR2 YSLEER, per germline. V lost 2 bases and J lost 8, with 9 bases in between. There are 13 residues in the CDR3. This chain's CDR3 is CASSQTPGEKLFF. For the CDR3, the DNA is TGCGCCAGCAGCCAAACTCCGGGGGAAAAACTGTTTTTT.

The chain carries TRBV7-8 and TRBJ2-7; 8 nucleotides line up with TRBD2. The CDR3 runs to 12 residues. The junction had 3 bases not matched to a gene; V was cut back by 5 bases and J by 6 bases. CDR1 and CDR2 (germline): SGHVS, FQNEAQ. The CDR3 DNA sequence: TGTGCCAGCAGCCTCGGGACTAGCGAGCAGTACTTC. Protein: CASSLGTSEQYF.

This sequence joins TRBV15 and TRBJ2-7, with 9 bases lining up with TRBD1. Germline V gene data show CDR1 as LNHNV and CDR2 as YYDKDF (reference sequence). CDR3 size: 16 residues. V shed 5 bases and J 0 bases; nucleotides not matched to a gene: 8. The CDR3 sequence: CATSGHGTGPSYEQYF. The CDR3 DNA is TGTGCCACCAGCGGACATGGGACAGGGCCCTCCTACGAGCAGTACTTC.

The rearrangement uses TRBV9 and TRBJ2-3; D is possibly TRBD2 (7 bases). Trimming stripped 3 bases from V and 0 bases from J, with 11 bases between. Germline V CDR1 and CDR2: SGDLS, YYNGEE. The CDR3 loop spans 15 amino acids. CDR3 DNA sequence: TGTGCCAGCAGCGGGGGGGGCCTTAGCACAGATACGCAGTATTTT. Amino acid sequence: CASSGGGLSTDTQYF.

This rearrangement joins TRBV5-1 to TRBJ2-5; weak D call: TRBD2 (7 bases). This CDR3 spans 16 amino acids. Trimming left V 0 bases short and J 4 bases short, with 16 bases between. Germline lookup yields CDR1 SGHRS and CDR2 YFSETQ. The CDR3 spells CASSLGGGAGVETQYF. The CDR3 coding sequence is TGCGCCAGCAGCTTGGGTGGGGGCGCGGGAGTAGAGACCCAGTACTTC.

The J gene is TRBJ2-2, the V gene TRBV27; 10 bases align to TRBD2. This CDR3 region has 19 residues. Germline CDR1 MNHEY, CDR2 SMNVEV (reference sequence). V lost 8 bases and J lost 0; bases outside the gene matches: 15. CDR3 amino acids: CASGRFGLAGVTNTGELFF. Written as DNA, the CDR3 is TGTGCCAGCGGCAGATTCGGCCTAGCGGGGGTTACGAACACCGGGGAGCTGTTTTTT.

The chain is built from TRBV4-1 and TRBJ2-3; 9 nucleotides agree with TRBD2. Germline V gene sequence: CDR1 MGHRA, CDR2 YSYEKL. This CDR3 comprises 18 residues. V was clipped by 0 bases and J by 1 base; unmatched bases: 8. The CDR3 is CASSQEYSGGRGTDTQYF. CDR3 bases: TGCGCCAGCAGCCAAGAGTATAGCGGGGGTCGAGGCACAGATACGCAGTATTTT.

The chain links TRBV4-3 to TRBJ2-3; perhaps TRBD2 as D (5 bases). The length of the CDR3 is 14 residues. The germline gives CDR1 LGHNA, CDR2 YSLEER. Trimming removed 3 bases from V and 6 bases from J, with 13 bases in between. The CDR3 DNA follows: TGCGCCAGCAGCCAGTACCGAGGGTGGGATACGCAGTATTTT. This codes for CASSQYRGWDTQYF.

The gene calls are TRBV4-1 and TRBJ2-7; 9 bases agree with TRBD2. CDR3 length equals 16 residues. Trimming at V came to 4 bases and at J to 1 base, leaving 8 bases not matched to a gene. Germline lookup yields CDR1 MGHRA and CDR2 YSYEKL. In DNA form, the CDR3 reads TGCGCCAGCAGCCCAGTCGAGGCGGGAGGGTCCTACGAGCAGTACTTC. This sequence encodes CASSPVEAGGSYEQYF.

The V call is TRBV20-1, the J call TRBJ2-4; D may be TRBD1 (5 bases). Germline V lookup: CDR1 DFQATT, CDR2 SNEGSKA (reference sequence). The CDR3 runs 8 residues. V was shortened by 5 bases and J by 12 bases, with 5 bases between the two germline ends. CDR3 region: CSADSQYF. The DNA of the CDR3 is TGCAGTGCTGACAGTCAGTACTTC.

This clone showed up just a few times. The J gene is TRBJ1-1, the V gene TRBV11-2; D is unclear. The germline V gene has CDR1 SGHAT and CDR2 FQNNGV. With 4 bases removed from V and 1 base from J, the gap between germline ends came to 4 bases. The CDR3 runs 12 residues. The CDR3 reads CASSSRNTEAFF. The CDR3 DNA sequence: TGTGCCAGCAGCTCCCGGAACACTGAAGCTTTCTTT.

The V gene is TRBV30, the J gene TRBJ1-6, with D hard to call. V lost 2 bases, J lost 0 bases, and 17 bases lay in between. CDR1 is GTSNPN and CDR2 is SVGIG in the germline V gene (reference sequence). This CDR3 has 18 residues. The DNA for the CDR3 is TGTGCCTGGAGTCGGTCCATGCCTTCTAGCTCCTATAATTCACCCCTCCACTTT. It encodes CAWSRSMPSSSYNSPLHF. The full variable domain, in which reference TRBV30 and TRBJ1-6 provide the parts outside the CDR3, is SQTIHQWPATLVQPVGSPLSLECTVEGTSNPNLYWYRQAAGRGLQLLFYSVGIGQISSEVPQNLSASRPQDRQFILSSKKLLLSDSGFYLCAWSRSMPSSSYNSPLHFGNGTRLTVT.

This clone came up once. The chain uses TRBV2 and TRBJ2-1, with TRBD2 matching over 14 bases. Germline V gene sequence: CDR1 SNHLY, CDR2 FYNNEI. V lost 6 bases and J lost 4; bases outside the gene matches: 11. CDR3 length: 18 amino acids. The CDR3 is CASRGSPGLAGEYNEQFF. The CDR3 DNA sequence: TGTGCCAGCAGGGGTTCCCCGGGACTAGCGGGAGAGTACAATGAGCAGTTCTTC.

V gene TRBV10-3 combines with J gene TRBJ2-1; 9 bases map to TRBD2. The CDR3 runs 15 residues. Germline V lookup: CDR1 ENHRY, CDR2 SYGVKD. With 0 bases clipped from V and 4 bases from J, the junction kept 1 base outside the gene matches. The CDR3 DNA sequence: TGTGCCATCAGTGAGTCTAGCGGGAGATACAATGAGCAGTTCTTC. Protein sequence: CAISESSGRYNEQFF.

CDR3 sequence reads: CASSLTGGTGELFF. The CDR3 coding sequence is TGTGCCAGCAGCTTAACAGGGGGCACCGGGGAGCTGTTTTTT. The V and J genes are TRBV11-3 and TRBJ2-2, with 8 positions matching TRBD1. V lost 2 bases to trimming and J lost 4 bases; unmatched junction nucleotides: 0. Germline loops: CDR1 SGHNT, CDR2 YENEEA. This CDR3 contains 14 residues.

DNA of the CDR3: TGTGCCAGCAGCGCCACAGGGGACGACACTGAAGCTTTCTTT. Residues: CASSATGDDTEAFF. J is TRBJ1-1 and V is TRBV9; 7 bases line up with TRBD1. V trimming: 3 bases; J trimming: 3 bases; junction bases outside the gene matches: 5. The CDR3 runs 14 residues. Per germline, CDR1 SGDLS and CDR2 YYNGEE.

The CDR3 protein is CASWTGGPYNEQFF. CDR3 nucleotide sequence: TGCGCCAGCTGGACAGGGGGTCCCTACAATGAGCAGTTCTTC. This chain uses TRBV10-2 with TRBJ2-1; TRBD1 matches 10 bases. CDR3 length: 14 amino acids. The J segment lost 2 bases and the V segment lost 8 bases, leaving 3 bases of the junction unmatched. Germline CDR1 is WSHSY and CDR2 is SAAADI.

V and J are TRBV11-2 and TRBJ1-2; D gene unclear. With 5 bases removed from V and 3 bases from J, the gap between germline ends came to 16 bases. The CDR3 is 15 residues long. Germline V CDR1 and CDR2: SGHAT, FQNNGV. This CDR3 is CASSLMTGPYYGYTF. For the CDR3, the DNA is TGTGCCAGCAGCCTAATGACGGGTCCCTACTATGGCTACACCTTC.

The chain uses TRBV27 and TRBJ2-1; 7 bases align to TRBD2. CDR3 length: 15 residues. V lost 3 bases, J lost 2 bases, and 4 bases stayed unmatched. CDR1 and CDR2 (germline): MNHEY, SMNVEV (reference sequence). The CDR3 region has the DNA TGTGCCAGCAGTTTCGGGGGGTCTGCCTACAATGAGCAGTTCTTC. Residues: CASSFGGSAYNEQFF.

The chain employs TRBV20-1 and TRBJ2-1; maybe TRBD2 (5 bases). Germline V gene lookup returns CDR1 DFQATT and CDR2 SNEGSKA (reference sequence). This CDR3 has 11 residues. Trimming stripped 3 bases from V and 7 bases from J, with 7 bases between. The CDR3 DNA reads TGCAGTGCTAGGGGCGGGAATGAGCAGTTCTTC. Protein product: CSARGGNEQFF.

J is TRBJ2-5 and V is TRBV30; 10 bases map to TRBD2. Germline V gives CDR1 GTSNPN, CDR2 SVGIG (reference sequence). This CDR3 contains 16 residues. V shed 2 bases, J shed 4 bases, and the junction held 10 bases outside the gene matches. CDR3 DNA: TGTGCCTGGAGTCCTATAGCGGGGGGACCGGGAGAGACCCAGTACTTC. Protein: CAWSPIAGGPGETQYF.